This TCR beta chain was identified during a study of T cells in localized non-small cell lung cancer. Study outcomes and limitations: Heterogeneity cannot be ruled out, as sequencing used one tumor region only. Uninvolved adjacent lung had more T cell clonality than any other tissue, topping tumor. For the top 100 tumor clones, a median approximately 59 also appeared in adjacent lung.

Using immunoSEQ multiplex PCR, the repertoire was profiled, and TCRdb retains in-frame clones only, with some absent. This repertoire shows 1,500 to 2,000 clones, around 20% found once; its top ten account for over 20%. This CDR3 has 14 residues. Trimming left V 4 bases short and J 8 bases short, with 14 bases between. The V gene's germline CDR1 is SGHNT and CDR2 YENEEA. As regards this clone: Its antigen is not identified.

Atypia-free adjacent lung came from at least 2 cm beyond the tumor margin. This material consisted of normal lung tissue next to the tumor, taken before any cancer treatment. The rearrangement links TRBV11-3 to TRBJ1-4; TRBD1 is a possible D gene (6 bases). The sequence derives from a male donor older than 55 with stage II lung adenocarcinoma. The chain's CDR3 is CASSSTGIGEKLFF. The CDR3 DNA follows: TGTGCCAGCAGCTCAACAGGGATTGGGGAAAAACTGTTTTTT.